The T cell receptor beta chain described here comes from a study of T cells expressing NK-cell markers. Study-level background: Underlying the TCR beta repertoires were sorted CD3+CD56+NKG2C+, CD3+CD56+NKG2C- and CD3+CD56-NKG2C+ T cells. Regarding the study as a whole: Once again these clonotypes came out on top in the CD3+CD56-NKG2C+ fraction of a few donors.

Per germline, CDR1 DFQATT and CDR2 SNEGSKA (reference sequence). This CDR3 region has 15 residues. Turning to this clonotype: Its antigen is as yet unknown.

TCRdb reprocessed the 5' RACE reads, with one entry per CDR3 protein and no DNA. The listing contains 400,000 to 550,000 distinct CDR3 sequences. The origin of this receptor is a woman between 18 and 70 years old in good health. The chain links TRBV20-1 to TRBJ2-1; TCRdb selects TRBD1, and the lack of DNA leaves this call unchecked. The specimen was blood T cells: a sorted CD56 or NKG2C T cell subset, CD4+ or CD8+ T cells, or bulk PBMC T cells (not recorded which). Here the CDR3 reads CRGSWDSLDYNEQFF.